A selection of T cell receptor beta chains follows, all from one sample in a study of T cell changes during pregnancy in multiple sclerosis. Sequencing was performed with immunoSEQ multiplex PCR; in TCRdb, only in-frame clones are kept and a portion is missing. The sample holds tens of thousands of clones, more than 85% seen once. This specimen consisted of CD4+ T cells from peripheral blood mononuclear cells, obtained after pregnancy. Receptors originate from a female donor with multiple sclerosis, enrolled in a pregnancy study. Each CDR3 is given with its conserved first and last residue. A D gene is named only where the DNA matches it firmly.

TRBV14	TRBD2	TRBJ2-5	TGTGCCAGCAGCGGGACTAGCGGGAGGGCCTCGCAAGAGACCCAGTACTTC	CASSGTSGRASQETQYF
TRBV18	-	TRBJ1-5	TGTGCCAGCTCACCAGCAGGGAATCAGCCCCAGCATTTT	CASSPAGNQPQHF
TRBV4-1	TRBD2	TRBJ2-5	TGCGCCAGCAGCCAAGGCCTAACAGCAGAGGTAGCGGGAAGGACCCAGTACTTC	CASSQGLTAEVAGRTQYF
TRBV30	-	TRBJ2-2	TGTGCCTGGACCTATGGGGAGGCCGGGGAGCTGTTTTTT	CAWTYGEAGELFF
TRBV27	-	TRBJ1-5	TGTGCCAGCAGCCGCAGGGGCCAAATCAATCAGCCCCAGCATTTT	CASSRRGQINQPQHF
TRBV30	-	TRBJ1-2	TGTGCCTGGAGTGTGGAGCGCGGACAGCTCACTAACTATGGCTACACCTTC	CAWSVERGQLTNYGYTF
TRBV6-4	TRBD2	TRBJ2-3	TGTGCCAGCAGCGCGGCTAGCGGGGGCACAGATACGCAGTATTTT	CASSAASGGTDTQYF
TRBV2	TRBD2	TRBJ2-1	TGTGCCAGCAGTCCACTAGCGGGAGAGGTTAATGAGCAGTTCTTC	CASSPLAGEVNEQFF
TRBV10-3	TRBD1	TRBJ2-5	TGTGCCACCGAACAGGGGCCCGAAGAGACCCAGTACTTC	CATEQGPEETQYF
TRBV19	TRBD1	TRBJ2-5	TGTGCCAGTTCGATCCAGGGGGCGGGTGGGCAAGAGACCCAGTACTTC	CASSIQGAGGQETQYF